This entry lists 22 T cell receptor beta chains sequenced from one sample in a study of identifying expanded T cells in peripheral blood. Clones were read by immunoSEQ multiplex PCR, and TCRdb kept only the in-frame ones, dropping some. The data show 100,000 to 150,000 clones, with 65% to 90% seen just once and about 8% held by the top ten. Input material: blood. The receptors stem from a person aged 18-70 years in good health.

This chain uses TRBV30 with TRBJ2-7; 8 bases are a match to TRBD1. The ends lost 0 bases at V and 6 bases at J; junction bases unmatched: 7. The CDR3 covers 14 residues. CDR1 and CDR2 (germline): GTSNPN, SVGIG (reference sequence). The CDR3 reads CAWSVQGGQVEQYF. The CDR3 DNA reads TGTGCCTGGAGTGTACAGGGGGGACAGGTCGAGCAGTACTTC.

V usage is TRBV4-3 and J usage is TRBJ1-6; TRBD1 aligns across 9 bases. V lost 0 bases to trimming and J lost 13 bases; unmatched junction nucleotides: 13. CDR1 LGHNA and CDR2 YSLEER come from the germline V gene. The CDR3 runs 17 residues. In nucleotides, the CDR3 is TGCGCCAGCAGCCAAGAGTGGGGACAGGGTAGTTTTTGGCCCCTCCACTTT. Translating it yields CASSQEWGQGSFWPLHF.

This clone was picked up one time. The chain links TRBV5-6 to TRBJ1-5; TRBD1 might be the D (6 bases). The CDR3 consists of 12 residues. CDR1 is SGHDT, CDR2 YYEEEE, per germline. V gave up 5 bases and J gave up 9 bases, with 12 bases separating them. The chain's CDR3 is CASSWGATPQHF. The DNA of the CDR3 is TGTGCCAGCAGTTGGGGGGCGACGCCCCAGCATTTT.

CDR3 loop: CASSQERSSYEQYF. The DNA of the CDR3 is TGCGCCAGCAGCCAAGAGAGGTCGAGCTACGAGCAGTACTTC. The chain uses TRBV4-3 and TRBJ2-7; D unclear. CDR1 LGHNA and CDR2 YSLEER come from the germline V gene. The CDR3 is made up of 14 amino acids. With 0 bases removed from V and 3 bases from J, the gap between germline ends came to 9 bases.

The chain recombines TRBV5-1 with TRBJ2-1; the D gene is possibly TRBD2 (5 bases). The V end lost 5 bases, the J end lost 1 base, and 10 bases lay between the germline ends. The CDR3 is 14 residues long. CDR1 is SGHRS, CDR2 YFSETQ, per germline. In DNA form, the CDR3 reads TGCGCCAGCAGTGAGGGTCCATCCTACAATGAGCAGTTCTTC. This translates into CASSEGPSYNEQFF.

This clone was seen a handful of times. The chain uses TRBV11-2 and TRBJ2-3, with D possibly being TRBD1 (6 bases). The length of the CDR3 is 12 residues. The germline CDR1 and CDR2 sequences are SGHAT and FQNNGV. V lost 4 bases and J 7 bases, leaving 9 bases between the germline ends. CDR3 nucleotides: TGTGCCAGCAGCTCAGGGGCAAATACGCAGTATTTT. Translated, it gives CASSSGANTQYF.

The chain has TRBV4-1 and TRBJ2-2; 12 bases agree with TRBD2. Germline V lookup: CDR1 MGHRA, CDR2 YSYEKL. V lost 4 bases, J lost 4 bases, and 13 bases stayed unmatched. This CDR3 spans 19 amino acids. Written as DNA, the CDR3 is TGCGCCAGCAGCCCAATCCGACTAGCGGGAGTTGCGGGCACCGGGGAGCTGTTTTTT. Translating gives CASSPIRLAGVAGTGELFF.

The chain carries TRBV6-5 and TRBJ1-2, with D possibly TRBD1 on 6 matching bases. Germline-derived CDR1 and CDR2 are MNHEY and SVGAGI. Trimming removed 6 bases at V and 8 bases at J, with 13 bases between. The CDR3 covers 12 residues. CDR3 region: CASRSGVQGYTF. For the CDR3, the DNA is TGTGCCAGCAGGTCAGGGGTTCAAGGCTACACCTTC.

The chain has TRBV18 and TRBJ2-3; D could derive from TRBD1 or TRBD2 (6 bases each). The CDR3 totals 16 residues. Trimming removed 1 base from V and 1 base from J, with 12 bases in between. Germline CDR1 reads KGHSH; CDR2 reads LQKENI. The CDR3 region is CASSPLTGTGTDTQYF. The CDR3 DNA reads as TGTGCCAGCTCACCACTAACAGGGACTGGCACAGATACGCAGTATTTT.

This chain connects TRBV10-2 to TRBJ2-7, with TRBD1 matching 9 bases. There are 14 residues in the CDR3. With V trimmed by 6 bases and J by 6 bases, 9 bases remained unmatched. From germline, CDR1 is WSHSY and CDR2 SAAADI. The CDR3 bases are TGCGCCAGCAGGACACCGGGACAGGGTTCCGAGCAGTACTTC. Its translation: CASRTPGQGSEQYF.

DNA of the CDR3: TGTGCCAGCAGTGAGGATGAGGGAGCGGCTCCGGAGCAGTTCTTC. This encodes CASSEDEGAAPEQFF. V usage is TRBV6-4 and J usage is TRBJ2-1, with D perhaps matching TRBD2 (5 bases). V lost 3 bases and J 10 bases, leaving 19 bases between the germline ends. This CDR3 spans 15 amino acids. From germline, CDR1 is MRHNA and CDR2 SNTAGT.

The chain couples TRBV6-5 to TRBJ2-3; D unclear. CDR3 length: 14 residues. Germline V gene sequence: CDR1 MNHEY, CDR2 SVGAGI. V was cut by 6 bases and J by 0 bases, with 10 bases left in between. The CDR3 nucleotides read TGTGCCAGCAGCCCCGGAGTTAGCACAGATACGCAGTATTTT. It is translated as CASSPGVSTDTQYF.

The chain links TRBV16 to TRBJ1-4; possibly TRBD1 for D (5 bases). V was cut by 3 bases and J by 8 bases, with 25 bases left in between. Germline-derived CDR1 and CDR2 are KGHSY and FQNENV. The CDR3 covers 18 residues. The CDR3 nucleotides read TGTGCCAGCAGCCACGGTCTGGGGTTCGACAGTGCGGGGGAAAAACTGTTTTTT. This gives the protein CASSHGLGFDSAGEKLFF.

The rearrangement uses TRBV11-2 and TRBJ2-7; 8 positions agree with TRBD2. J lost 2 bases, V lost 2 bases, and 14 bases had no gene match. The CDR3 is 18 amino acids. Germline values: CDR1 SGHAT, CDR2 FQNNGV. The CDR3 here is CASSLLREGGVKTYEQYF. The CDR3 DNA reads TGTGCCAGCAGCTTACTTCGGGAGGGAGGGGTTAAAACCTACGAGCAGTACTTC.

In its sample, this clone was seen once. This rearrangement joins TRBV7-9 to TRBJ2-7, with D possibly being TRBD2 (5 bases). The CDR3 extends over 13 amino acids. Germline CDR1 reads SEHNR; CDR2 reads FQNEAQ (reference sequence). Trimming cost V 1 base and J 6 bases, with 10 bases left between them. CDR3 protein: CASSLGASGEQYF. CDR3 bases: TGTGCCAGCAGCTTAGGAGCCAGCGGCGAGCAGTACTTC.

V usage is TRBV20-1 and J usage is TRBJ2-7; D remains unclear. CDR1 DFQATT and CDR2 SNEGSKA come from the germline V gene (reference sequence). CDR3 length: 11 amino acids. V lost 8 bases to trimming and J lost 3 bases, with 11 bases between them. The CDR3 sequence: CSSGPNYEQYF. The CDR3 DNA follows: TGCAGTTCCGGGCCAAACTACGAGCAGTACTTC.

V gene TRBV7-3 combines with J gene TRBJ2-3, with a possible D match to TRBD1 (5 bases). The CDR3 has 13 amino acids. Germline values: CDR1 SGHTA, CDR2 FQGTGA. V was clipped by 2 bases and J by 3 bases, with 6 bases between them. CDR3 loop: CASSLSGTDTQYF. The CDR3 nucleotides read TGTGCCAGCAGCTTATCAGGGACAGATACGCAGTATTTT.

The chain employs TRBV5-1 and TRBJ1-4; TRBD1 matches 10 bases. CDR1 is SGHRS and CDR2 is YFSETQ in the germline V gene. With V trimmed by 0 bases and J by 0 bases, 2 bases remained unmatched. This CDR3 has 17 amino acids. This CDR3 is CASSLEGTGATNEKLFF. DNA of the CDR3: TGCGCCAGCAGCTTGGAGGGGACAGGGGCAACTAATGAAAAACTGTTTTTT.

The genes are TRBV5-1 and TRBJ2-2; D is unclear. This CDR3 has 14 amino acids. Trimming took 0 bases from V and 1 from J, leaving 4 bases between them. In germline, CDR1 is SGHRS, CDR2 YFSETQ. The CDR3 spells CASSLVVNTGELFF. The CDR3 bases are TGCGCCAGCAGCTTGGTAGTGAACACCGGGGAGCTGTTTTTT.

The chain couples TRBV10-3 to TRBJ1-2; D not certain. From germline, CDR1 is ENHRY and CDR2 SYGVKD. Trimming took 4 bases from V and 8 from J, leaving 14 bases between them. This CDR3 is built from 13 residues. The DNA of the CDR3 is TGTGCCATCAGTGCCGACACCACTCGGGGCTACACCTTC. It codes for CAISADTTRGYTF.

The V and J genes are TRBV7-3 and TRBJ2-1; maybe TRBD1 (5 bases). The CDR3 has 12 amino acids. Trimming removed 5 bases at V and 8 bases at J, with 10 bases between. Germline CDR1 SGHTA, CDR2 FQGTGA. The CDR3 sequence is CASSAWGYEQFF. CDR3 sequence (DNA): TGTGCCAGCAGCGCCTGGGGCTATGAGCAGTTCTTC.

The CDR3 reads CASSSSGRAGEQYF. The DNA for the CDR3 is TGCGCCAGCAGCTCTAGCGGGAGGGCCGGCGAGCAGTACTTC. The J gene is TRBJ2-7, the V gene TRBV5-1; 12 bases match TRBD2. CDR1 is SGHRS, CDR2 YFSETQ, per germline. V dropped 3 bases and J dropped 6; count of bases not matched to a gene: 4. The CDR3 has 14 residues.